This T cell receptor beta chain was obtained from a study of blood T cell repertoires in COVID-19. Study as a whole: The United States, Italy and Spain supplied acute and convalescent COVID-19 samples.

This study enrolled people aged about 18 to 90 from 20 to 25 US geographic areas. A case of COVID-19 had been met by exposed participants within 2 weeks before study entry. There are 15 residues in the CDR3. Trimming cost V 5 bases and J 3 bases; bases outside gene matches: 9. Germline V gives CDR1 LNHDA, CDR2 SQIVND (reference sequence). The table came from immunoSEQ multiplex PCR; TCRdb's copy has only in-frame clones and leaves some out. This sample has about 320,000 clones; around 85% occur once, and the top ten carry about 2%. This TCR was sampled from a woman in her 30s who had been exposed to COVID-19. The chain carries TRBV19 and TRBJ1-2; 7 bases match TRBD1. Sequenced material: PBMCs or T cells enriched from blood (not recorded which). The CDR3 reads CASSWPDRSYYGYTF. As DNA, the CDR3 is TGTGCCAGTAGTTGGCCGGACAGGAGCTACTATGGCTACACCTTC.